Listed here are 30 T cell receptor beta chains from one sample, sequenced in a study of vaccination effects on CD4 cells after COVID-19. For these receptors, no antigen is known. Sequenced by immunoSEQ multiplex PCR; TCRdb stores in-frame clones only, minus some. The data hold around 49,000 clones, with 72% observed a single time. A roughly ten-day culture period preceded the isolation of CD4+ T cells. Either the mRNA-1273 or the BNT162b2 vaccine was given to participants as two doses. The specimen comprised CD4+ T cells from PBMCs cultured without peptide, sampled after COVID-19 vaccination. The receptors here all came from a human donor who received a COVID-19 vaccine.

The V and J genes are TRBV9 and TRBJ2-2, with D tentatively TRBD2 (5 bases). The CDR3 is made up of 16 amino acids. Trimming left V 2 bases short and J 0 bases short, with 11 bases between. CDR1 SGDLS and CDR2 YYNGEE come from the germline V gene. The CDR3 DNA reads TGTGCCAGCAGCGTCCTTAGCGAGACGAACACCGGGGAGCTGTTTTTT. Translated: CASSVLSETNTGELFF.

The CDR3 coding sequence is TGCGCCAGCAGATACCGGAAGGGAAACACCATATATTTT. Translation gives CASRYRKGNTIYF. This chain uses TRBV10-1 with TRBJ1-3; D is unclear. V lost 6 bases and J 4 bases, leaving 10 bases between the germline ends. Looked up from germline, CDR1 is WNHNN and CDR2 is SYGVQD (reference sequence). This CDR3 has 13 residues.

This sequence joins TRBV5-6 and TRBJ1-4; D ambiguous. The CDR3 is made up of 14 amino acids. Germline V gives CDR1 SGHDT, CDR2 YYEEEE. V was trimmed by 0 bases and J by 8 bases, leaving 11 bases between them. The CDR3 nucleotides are TGTGCCAGCAGCTTGGGGGAGGGCAGCGAAAAACTGTTTTTT. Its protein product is CASSLGEGSEKLFF.

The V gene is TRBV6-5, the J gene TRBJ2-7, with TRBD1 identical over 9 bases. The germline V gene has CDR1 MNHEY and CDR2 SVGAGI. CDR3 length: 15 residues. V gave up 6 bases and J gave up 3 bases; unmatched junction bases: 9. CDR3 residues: CASRDTLGQGYEQYF. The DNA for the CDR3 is TGTGCCAGCAGGGACACTCTGGGACAGGGCTACGAGCAGTACTTC.

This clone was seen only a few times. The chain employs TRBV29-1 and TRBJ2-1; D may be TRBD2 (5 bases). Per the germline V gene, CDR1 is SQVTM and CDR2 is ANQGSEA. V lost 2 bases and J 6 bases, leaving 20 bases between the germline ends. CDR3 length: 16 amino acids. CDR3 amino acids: CSVEFLPSWMVNEQFF. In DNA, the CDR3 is TGCAGCGTTGAATTCCTTCCTAGCTGGATGGTCAATGAGCAGTTCTTC.

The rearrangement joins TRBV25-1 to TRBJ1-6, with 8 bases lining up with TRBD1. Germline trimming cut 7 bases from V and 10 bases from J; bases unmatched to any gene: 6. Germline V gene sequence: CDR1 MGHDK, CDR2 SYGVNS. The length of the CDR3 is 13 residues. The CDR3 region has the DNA TGTGCCAGCACTGGACAGGGAACCTCACCCCTCCACTTT. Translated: CASTGQGTSPLHF.

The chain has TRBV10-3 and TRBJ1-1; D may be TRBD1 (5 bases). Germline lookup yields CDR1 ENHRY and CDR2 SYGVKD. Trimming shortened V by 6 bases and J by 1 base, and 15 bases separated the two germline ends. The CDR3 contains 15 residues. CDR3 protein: CAISGPQQGNTEAFF. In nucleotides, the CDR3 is TGTGCCATCAGCGGCCCTCAGCAGGGGAACACTGAAGCTTTCTTT.

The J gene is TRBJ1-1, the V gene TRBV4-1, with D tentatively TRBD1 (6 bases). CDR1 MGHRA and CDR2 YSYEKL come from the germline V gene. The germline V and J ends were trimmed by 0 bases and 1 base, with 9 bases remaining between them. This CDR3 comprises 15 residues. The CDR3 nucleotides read TGCGCCAGCAGCCAAGAAATACAGGGGAACACTGAAGCTTTCTTT. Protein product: CASSQEIQGNTEAFF.

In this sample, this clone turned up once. DNA for the CDR3: TGTGCCACCAGCAGAGAGACTCATGGAACCTACGAGCAGTACTTC. Translating gives CATSRETHGTYEQYF. The V and J genes are TRBV15 and TRBJ2-7; no clear D gene. With 0 bases removed from V and 2 bases from J, the gap between germline ends came to 11 bases. The length of the CDR3 is 15 residues. Per germline, CDR1 LNHNV and CDR2 YYDKDF (reference sequence).

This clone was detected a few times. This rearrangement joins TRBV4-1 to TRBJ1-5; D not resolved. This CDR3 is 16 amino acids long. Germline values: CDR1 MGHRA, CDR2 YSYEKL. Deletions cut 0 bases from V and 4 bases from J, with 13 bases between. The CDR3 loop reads CASSQEATWSNQPQHF. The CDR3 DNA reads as TGCGCCAGCAGCCAAGAAGCAACCTGGTCAAATCAGCCCCAGCATTTT.

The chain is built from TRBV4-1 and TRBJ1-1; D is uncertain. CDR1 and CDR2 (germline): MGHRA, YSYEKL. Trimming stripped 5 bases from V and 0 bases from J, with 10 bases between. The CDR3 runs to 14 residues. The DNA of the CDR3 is TGCGCCAGCAGCGCAACAGCCATGAACACTGAAGCTTTCTTT. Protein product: CASSATAMNTEAFF.

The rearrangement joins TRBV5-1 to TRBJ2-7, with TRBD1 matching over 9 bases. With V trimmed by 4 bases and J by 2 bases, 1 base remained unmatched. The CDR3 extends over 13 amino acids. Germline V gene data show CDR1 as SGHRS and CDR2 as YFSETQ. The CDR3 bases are TGCGCCAGCAGCGGGGACAGGGCCTACGAGCAGTACTTC. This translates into CASSGDRAYEQYF.

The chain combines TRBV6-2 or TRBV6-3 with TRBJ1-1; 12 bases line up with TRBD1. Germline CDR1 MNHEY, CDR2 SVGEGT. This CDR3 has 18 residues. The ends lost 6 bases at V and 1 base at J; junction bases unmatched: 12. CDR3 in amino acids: CASSLRIGTGGKNTEAFF. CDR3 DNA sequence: TGTGCCAGCAGCCTGAGAATCGGGACAGGGGGCAAGAACACTGAAGCTTTCTTT.

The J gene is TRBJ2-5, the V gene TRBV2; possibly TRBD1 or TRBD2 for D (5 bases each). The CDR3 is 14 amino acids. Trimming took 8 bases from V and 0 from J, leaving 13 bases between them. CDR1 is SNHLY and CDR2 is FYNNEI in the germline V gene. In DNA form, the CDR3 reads TGTGCCAGCCTAAAGGGACCGAACCAAGAGACCCAGTACTTC. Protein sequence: CASLKGPNQETQYF.

In nucleotides, the CDR3 is TGTGCCAGCAGTTCCGGCCTGAACACTGAAGCTTTCTTT. Its protein is CASSSGLNTEAFF. The chain has TRBV28 and TRBJ1-1; D is unclear. The CDR3 consists of 13 residues. The V and J ends lost 4 bases and 0 bases respectively, with 6 bases between them. The germline V gene encodes CDR1 MDHEN and CDR2 SYDVKM.

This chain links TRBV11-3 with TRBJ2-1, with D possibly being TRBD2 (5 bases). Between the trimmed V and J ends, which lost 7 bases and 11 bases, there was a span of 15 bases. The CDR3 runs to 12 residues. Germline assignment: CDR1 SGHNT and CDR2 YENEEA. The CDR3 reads CASTRRGNQQFF. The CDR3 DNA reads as TGTGCCAGCACTCGACGGGGTAATCAGCAGTTCTTC.

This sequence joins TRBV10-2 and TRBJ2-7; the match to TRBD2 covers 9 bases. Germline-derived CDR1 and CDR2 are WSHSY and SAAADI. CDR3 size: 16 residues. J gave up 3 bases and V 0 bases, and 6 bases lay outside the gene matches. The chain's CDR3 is CASSESGLAGYYEQYF. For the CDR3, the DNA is TGCGCCAGCAGTGAGTCGGGCCTAGCGGGATACTACGAGCAGTACTTC.

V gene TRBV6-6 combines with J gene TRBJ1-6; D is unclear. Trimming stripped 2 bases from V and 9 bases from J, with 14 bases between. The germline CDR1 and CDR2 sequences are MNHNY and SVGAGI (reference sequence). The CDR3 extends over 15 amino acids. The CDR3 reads CASSYKTDTGSPLHF. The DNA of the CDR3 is TGTGCCAGCAGTTACAAGACGGATACGGGTTCACCCCTCCACTTT.

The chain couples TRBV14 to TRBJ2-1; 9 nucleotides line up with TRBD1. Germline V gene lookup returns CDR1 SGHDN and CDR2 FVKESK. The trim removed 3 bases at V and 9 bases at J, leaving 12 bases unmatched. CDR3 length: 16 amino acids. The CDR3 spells CASSHFRRQGVSEQFF. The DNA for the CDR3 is TGTGCCAGCAGCCATTTTCGGAGACAGGGGGTAAGTGAGCAGTTCTTC.

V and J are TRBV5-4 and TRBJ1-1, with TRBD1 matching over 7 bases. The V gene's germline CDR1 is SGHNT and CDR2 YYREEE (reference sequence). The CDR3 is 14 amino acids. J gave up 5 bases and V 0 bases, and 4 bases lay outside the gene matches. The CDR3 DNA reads TGTGCCAGCAGCTTGGACAGGGGTGTAACTGAAGCTTTCTTT. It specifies CASSLDRGVTEAFF.

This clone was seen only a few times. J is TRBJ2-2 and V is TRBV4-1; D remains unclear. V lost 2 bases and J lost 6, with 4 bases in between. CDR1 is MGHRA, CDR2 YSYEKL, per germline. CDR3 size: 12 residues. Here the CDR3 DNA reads TGCGCCAGCAGCCAACCCGCCGGGGAGCTGTTTTTT. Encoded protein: CASSQPAGELFF.

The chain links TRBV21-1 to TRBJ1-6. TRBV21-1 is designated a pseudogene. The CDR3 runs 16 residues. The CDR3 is CASSKSCGSYNSPLHF. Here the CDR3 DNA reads TGTGCCAGCAGCAAATCTTGCGGGTCCTATAATTCACCCCTCCACTTT.

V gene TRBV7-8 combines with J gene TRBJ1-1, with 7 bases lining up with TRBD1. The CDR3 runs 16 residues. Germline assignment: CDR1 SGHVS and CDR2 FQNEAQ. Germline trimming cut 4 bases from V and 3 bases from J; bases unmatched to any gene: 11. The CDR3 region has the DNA TGTGCCAGCAGCTCGGGATTGGGCAGGGGGGACACTGAAGCTTTCTTT. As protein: CASSSGLGRGDTEAFF.

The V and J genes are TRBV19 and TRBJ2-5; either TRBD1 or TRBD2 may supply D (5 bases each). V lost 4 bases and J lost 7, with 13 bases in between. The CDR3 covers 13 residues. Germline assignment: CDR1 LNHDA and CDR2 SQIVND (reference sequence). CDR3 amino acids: CASSRDLRGTQYF. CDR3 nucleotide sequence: TGTGCCAGTAGTAGGGACCTTCGAGGGACCCAGTACTTC.

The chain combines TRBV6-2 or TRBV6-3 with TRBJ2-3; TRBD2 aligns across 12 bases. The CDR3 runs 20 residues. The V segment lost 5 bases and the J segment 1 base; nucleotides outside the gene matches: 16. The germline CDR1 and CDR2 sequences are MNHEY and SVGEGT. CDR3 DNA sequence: TGTGCCAGCAGTCCCCGTCCGGGACTAGCGGGTTTTCGGGGCACAGATACGCAGTATTTT. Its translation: CASSPRPGLAGFRGTDTQYF.

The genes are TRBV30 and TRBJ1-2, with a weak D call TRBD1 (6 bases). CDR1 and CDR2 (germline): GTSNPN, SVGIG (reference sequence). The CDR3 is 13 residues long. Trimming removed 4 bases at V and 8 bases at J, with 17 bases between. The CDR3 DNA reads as TGTGCCTGGACGCGGGGGCGAGGCGGCGGCTACACCTTC. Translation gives CAWTRGRGGGYTF.

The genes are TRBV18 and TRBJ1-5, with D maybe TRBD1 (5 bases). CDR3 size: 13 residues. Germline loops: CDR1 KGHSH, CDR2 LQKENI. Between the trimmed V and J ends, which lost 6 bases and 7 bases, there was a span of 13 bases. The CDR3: CASSNGAGQPQHF. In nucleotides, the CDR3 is TGTGCCAGCTCCAACGGGGCTGGACAGCCCCAGCATTTT.

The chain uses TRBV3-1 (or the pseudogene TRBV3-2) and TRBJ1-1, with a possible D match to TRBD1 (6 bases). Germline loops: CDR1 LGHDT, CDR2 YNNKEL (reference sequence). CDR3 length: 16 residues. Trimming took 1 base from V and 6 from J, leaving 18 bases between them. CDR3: CASSQAGGGIRAEAFF. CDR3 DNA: TGTGCCAGCAGCCAAGCGGGGGGCGGGATCCGGGCTGAAGCTTTCTTT.

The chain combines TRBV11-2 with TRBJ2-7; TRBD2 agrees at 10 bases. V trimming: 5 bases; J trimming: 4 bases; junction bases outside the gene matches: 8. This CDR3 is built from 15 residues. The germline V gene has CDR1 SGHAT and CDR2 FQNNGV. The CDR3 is CASSPDLAGAYEQYF. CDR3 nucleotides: TGTGCCAGCAGCCCAGACCTAGCGGGAGCATACGAGCAGTACTTC.

CDR3 DNA: TGTGCCAGCAGTTTATTTCAGGGAAAGGGAAATGAGCAGTTCTTC. Amino acid sequence: CASSLFQGKGNEQFF. V is TRBV27 and J is TRBJ2-1, with D perhaps matching TRBD1 (5 bases). The CDR3 consists of 15 residues. CDR1 MNHEY and CDR2 SMNVEV come from the germline V gene (reference sequence). Between the trimmed V and J ends, which lost 1 base and 7 bases, there was a span of 14 bases.